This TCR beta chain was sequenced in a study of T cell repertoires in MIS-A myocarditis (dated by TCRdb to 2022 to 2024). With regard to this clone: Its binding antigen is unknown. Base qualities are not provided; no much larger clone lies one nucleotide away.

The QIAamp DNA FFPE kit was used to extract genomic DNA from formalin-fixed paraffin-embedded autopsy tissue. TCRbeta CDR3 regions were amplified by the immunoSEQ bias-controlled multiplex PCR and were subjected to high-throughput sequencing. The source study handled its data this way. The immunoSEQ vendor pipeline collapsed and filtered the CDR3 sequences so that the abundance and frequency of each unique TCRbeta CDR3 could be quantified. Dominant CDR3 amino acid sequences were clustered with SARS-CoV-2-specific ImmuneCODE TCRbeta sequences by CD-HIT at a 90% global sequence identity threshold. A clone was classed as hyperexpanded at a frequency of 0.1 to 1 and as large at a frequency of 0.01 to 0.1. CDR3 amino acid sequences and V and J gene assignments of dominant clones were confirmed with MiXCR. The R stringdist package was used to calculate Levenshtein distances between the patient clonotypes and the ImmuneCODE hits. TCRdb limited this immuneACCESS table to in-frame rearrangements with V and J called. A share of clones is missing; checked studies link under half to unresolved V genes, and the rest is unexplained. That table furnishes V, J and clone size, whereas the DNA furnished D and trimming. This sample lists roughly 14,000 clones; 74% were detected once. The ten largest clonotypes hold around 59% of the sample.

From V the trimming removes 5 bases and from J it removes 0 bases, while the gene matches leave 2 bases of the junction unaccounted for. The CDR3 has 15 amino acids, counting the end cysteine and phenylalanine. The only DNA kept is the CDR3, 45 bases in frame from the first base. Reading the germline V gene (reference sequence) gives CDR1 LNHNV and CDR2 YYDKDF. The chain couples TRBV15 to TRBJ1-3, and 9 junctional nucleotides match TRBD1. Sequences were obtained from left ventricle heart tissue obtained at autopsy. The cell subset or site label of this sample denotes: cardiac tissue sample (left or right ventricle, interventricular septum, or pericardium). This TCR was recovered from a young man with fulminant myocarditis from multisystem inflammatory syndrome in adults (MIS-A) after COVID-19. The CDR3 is CATSLDRGSGNTIYF. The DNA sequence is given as TGTGCCACCAGCTTGGACAGGGGCTCTGGAAACACCATATATTTT.